These 18 T cell receptor beta chains originate from one sample sequenced in a study of shared clonotypes between healthy human individuals. Clones were read by immunoSEQ multiplex PCR, and TCRdb kept only the in-frame ones, dropping some. The sample comprises approximately 2.5 million clones, approximately 93% of which are singletons, and around 0.37% rests with the top ten. Sequenced: naive CD4+ T cells from PBMCs. Indicated subset: CD45RA+ positively selected. The receptors derive from a man younger than 30 in good health. Some clones in this sample may be carry-over from other donors' samples.

This clone was observed once. The V gene is TRBV11-3, the J gene TRBJ2-3, with D uncertain. V lost 1 base to trimming and J lost 0 bases, with 11 bases between them. This CDR3 has 16 amino acids. CDR1 is SGHNT and CDR2 is YENEEA in the germline V gene. The DNA of the CDR3 is TGTGCCAGCAGCTTAGGAGGCGTTACTAGCACAGATACGCAGTATTTT. This encodes CASSLGGVTSTDTQYF.

In this sample, this clone turned up once. This sequence joins TRBV9 and TRBJ2-3; D unresolved. Trimming removed 3 bases from V and 10 bases from J, with 12 bases in between. The CDR3 contains 12 residues. Germline-derived CDR1 and CDR2 are SGDLS and YYNGEE. The chain's CDR3 is CASSAGLEAQYF. Here the CDR3 DNA reads TGTGCCAGCAGCGCCGGGCTTGAGGCGCAGTATTTT. Combining the CDR3 with reference TRBV9 and TRBJ2-3 gives the whole variable domain DSGVTQTPKHLITATGQRVTLRCSPRSGDLSVYWYQQSLDQGLQFLIQYYNGEERAKGNILERFSAQQFPDLHSELNLSSLELGDSALYFCASSAGLEAQYFGPGTRLTVL.

This clone was detected a few times. V usage is TRBV7-9 and J usage is TRBJ1-2; D unresolved. In germline, CDR1 is SEHNR, CDR2 FQNEAQ (reference sequence). The CDR3 covers 14 residues. V was cut by 5 bases and J by 10 bases, with 20 bases left in between. The CDR3 DNA reads as TGTGCCAGCAGCGATAGCAGGCTACCTTTTGACTACACCTTC. The encoded protein is CASSDSRLPFDYTF.

The rearrangement joins TRBV2 to TRBJ2-1; 12 nucleotides line up with TRBD2. Germline V gene sequence: CDR1 SNHLY, CDR2 FYNNEI. CDR3 length equals 14 residues. J gave up 8 bases and V 5 bases, and 4 bases lay outside the gene matches. The CDR3: CASSLAGGNHEQFF. The DNA of the CDR3 is TGTGCCAGCAGTCTAGCGGGAGGGAACCATGAGCAGTTCTTC. Supplemented by reference TRBV2 and TRBJ2-1, the full variable domain reads EPEVTQTPSHQVTQMGQEVILRCVPISNHLYFYWYRQILGQKVEFLVSFYNNEISEKSEIFDDQFSVERPDGSNFTLKIRSTKLEDSAMYFCASSLAGGNHEQFFGPGTRLTVL.

V is TRBV12-5 and J is TRBJ2-1; a possible D gene is TRBD1 (6 bases). The length of the CDR3 is 19 residues. V gave up 2 bases and J gave up 7 bases, with 27 bases separating them. The V gene's germline CDR1 is LGHNT and CDR2 FRNRAP. The CDR3 region has the DNA TGTGCTAGTGGTTTGATAACTAAACCACAGGGCGAGTCGTGGAATGAGCAGTTCTTC. Translating it yields CASGLITKPQGESWNEQFF.

This chain links TRBV5-1 with TRBJ2-7, with 8 bases lining up with TRBD2. J gave up 0 bases and V 4 bases, and 9 bases lay outside the gene matches. This CDR3 has 16 amino acids. Germline CDR1 reads SGHRS; CDR2 reads YFSETQ. The CDR3 protein is CASSLLARGVSYEQYF. CDR3 DNA: TGCGCCAGCAGCCTCCTCGCGCGGGGGGTCTCCTACGAGCAGTACTTC.

This CDR3 reads CASSQDFYEQYF. CDR3 DNA: TGTGCCAGCAGCCAAGATTTCTACGAGCAGTACTTC. The chain has TRBV14 and TRBJ2-7, with no clear D. CDR3 length equals 12 residues. CDR1 and CDR2 (germline): SGHDN, FVKESK. V was cut by 0 bases and J by 3 bases, with 3 bases left in between.

The genes are TRBV28 and TRBJ2-1, with 11 bases lining up with TRBD2. The germline V gene encodes CDR1 MDHEN and CDR2 SYDVKM. Trimming cost V 8 bases and J 8 bases; bases outside gene matches: 14. This CDR3 is 16 amino acids long. In nucleotides, the CDR3 is TGTGCCAGCGGACGCGCAATTAGCGGGAGGGCCGATGAGCAGTTCTTC. This encodes CASGRAISGRADEQFF.

The genes are TRBV6-1 and TRBJ2-7; D perhaps matches TRBD2 (7 bases). CDR1 and CDR2 (germline): MNHNS, SASEGT. V was clipped by 7 bases and J by 0 bases, with 16 bases between them. This CDR3 spans 15 amino acids. The CDR3 DNA sequence: TGTGCCAGCACCAAGGGGGGGGCCAGCTCCTACGAGCAGTACTTC. Translating gives CASTKGGASSYEQYF.

This rearrangement joins TRBV6-4 to TRBJ2-1; perhaps TRBD1 as D (5 bases). The germline V gene has CDR1 MRHNA and CDR2 SNTAGT. The CDR3 sequence is 17 residues long. The germline V and J ends were trimmed by 2 bases and 2 bases, with 16 bases remaining between them. The CDR3 bases are TGTGCCAGCAGTGACGGGGATGTGTGGGGCGCCTACAATGAGCAGTTCTTC. It codes for CASSDGDVWGAYNEQFF.

The chain employs TRBV4-3 and TRBJ2-3, with TRBD2 as a possible D gene (5 bases). Germline CDR1 reads LGHNA; CDR2 reads YSLEER. The CDR3 spans 16 residues. Trimming left V 0 bases short and J 2 bases short, with 12 bases between. CDR3 in DNA: TGCGCCAGCAGCCAAGAGCCTAGCCATTACACAGATACGCAGTATTTT. This sequence encodes CASSQEPSHYTDTQYF.

This chain joins TRBV6-1 and TRBJ1-1; D is possibly TRBD1 (6 bases). This CDR3 is 14 amino acids long. V lost 7 bases to trimming and J lost 5 bases, with 17 bases between them. Looked up from germline, CDR1 is MNHNS and CDR2 is SASEGT. The CDR3 DNA follows: TGTGCCAGCAACGGACAGCTCGGAGGAACTGAAGCTTTCTTT. It encodes CASNGQLGGTEAFF.

The chain couples TRBV11-2 to TRBJ2-7; D possibly uses TRBD1 or TRBD2 (5 bases each). Germline values: CDR1 SGHAT, CDR2 FQNNGV. V lost 1 base and J lost 3, with 10 bases in between. CDR3 length equals 14 residues. The CDR3 region has the DNA TGTGCCAGCAGCTTAGGGGGGTCAGTCTACGAGCAGTACTTC. Translated: CASSLGGSVYEQYF.

This sequence joins TRBV2 and TRBJ2-7; tentatively, D is TRBD1 (6 bases). Germline CDR1 is SNHLY and CDR2 is FYNNEI. The CDR3 is made up of 15 amino acids. V was clipped by 6 bases and J by 6 bases, with 21 bases between them. CDR3 loop: CASSLSMGARSEQYF. In nucleotides, the CDR3 is TGTGCCAGCAGCCTAAGTATGGGGGCTCGAAGCGAGCAGTACTTC. The full variable domain, in which reference TRBV2 and TRBJ2-7 provide the parts outside the CDR3, is EPEVTQTPSHQVTQMGQEVILRCVPISNHLYFYWYRQILGQKVEFLVSFYNNEISEKSEIFDDQFSVERPDGSNFTLKIRSTKLEDSAMYFCASSLSMGARSEQYFGPGTRLTVT.

This chain connects TRBV30 to TRBJ2-7; D remains ambiguous. Germline CDR1 GTSNPN, CDR2 SVGIG (reference sequence). Trimming removed 2 bases at V and 5 bases at J, with 16 bases between. CDR3 size: 14 residues. In DNA form, the CDR3 reads TGTGCCTGGAGTAGCTCGAGCATCGGAAACGAGCAGTACTTC. Its translation: CAWSSSSIGNEQYF.

The rearrangement joins TRBV28 to TRBJ2-2; 9 positions match TRBD1. The germline CDR1 and CDR2 sequences are MDHEN and SYDVKM. The CDR3 is 16 residues long. V gave up 7 bases and J gave up 4 bases; unmatched junction bases: 10. The CDR3 bases are TGTGCCAGCACCAACACCGGGACAGGGATCACCGGGGAGCTGTTTTTT. Translated: CASTNTGTGITGELFF.

The CDR3 is CASSSPGHPNYGYTF. The CDR3 DNA follows: TGTGCCAGCAGTTCACCGGGACACCCCAACTATGGCTACACCTTC. The rearrangement links TRBV6-5 to TRBJ1-2, with TRBD1 as a possible D gene (6 bases). The germline V and J ends were trimmed by 4 bases and 2 bases, with 14 bases remaining between them. Germline V lookup: CDR1 MNHEY, CDR2 SVGAGI. This CDR3 is built from 15 residues.

The chain recombines TRBV14 with TRBJ1-2; 7 positions match TRBD1. The CDR3 has 15 residues. From germline, CDR1 is SGHDN and CDR2 FVKESK. J lost 5 bases, V lost 3 bases, and 9 bases had no gene match. CDR3 protein: CASSHPPGQTYGYTF. CDR3 in DNA: TGTGCCAGCAGCCACCCTCCGGGACAGACATATGGCTACACCTTC. The variable domain in full, completed from reference TRBV14 and TRBJ1-2, reads EAGVTQFPSHSVIEKGQTVTLRCDPISGHDNLYWYRRVMGKEIKFLLHFVKESKQDESGMPNNRFLAERTGGTYSTLKVQPAELEDSGVYFCASSHPPGQTYGYTFGSGTRLTVV.